The clone carrying this TCR beta chain was found many times. This sample is drawn from a study of neurological immune-mediated disorders. In each sequencing run, over 180 million TCR-beta sequences were generated from 15-18 subjects. TCRdb reanalysed the 5' RACE reads using MiXCR and keeps one entry per CDR3 protein. The data contain about 25,000 distinct CDR3 sequences, over 5.5% of them singletons. Trimming pared 3 bases from V and 4 bases from J, leaving 13 bases between. This CDR3 is built from 14 residues. CDR1 and CDR2 (germline): SGHTA, FQGNSA. This clonotype was obtained from a woman aged 35 to 49 in good health. The rearrangement links TRBV7-2 to TRBJ2-7; D might be TRBD1 (5 bases). Sequencing input: PBMCs. The chain's CDR3 is CASSLGPRVYEQYF. In DNA form, the CDR3 reads TGTGCCAGCAGCTTGGGGCCGAGAGTATACGAGCAGTACTTC.